This T cell receptor (beta chain) was captured by sequencing in a study of vaccination and CD4 T cells after COVID-19. Turning to the study itself: Every participant was given two doses of BNT162b2 or mRNA-1273 vaccine. Investigators drew the post-COVID samples a median around 96 days after diagnosis, with a range of 35 to 161.

Sequencing of cultured CD4+ T cell DNA used the Oncomine TCR Beta short-read assay. CD4+ T cells were cultured, and genomic DNA was extracted from them. Each CDR3 protein gets one entry after TCRdb re-called the PCR reads with MiXCR. The sample shows 7,600 or so distinct CDR3 sequences, around 36% of them seen only once. Treatment: approximately nine-day PBMC culture with coronavirus spike peptide pools or control peptides (ViraFEST assay). The unexposed donor gave CD4+ T cells before the COVID-19 pandemic (2011-2018). CDR1 is DFQATT and CDR2 is SNEGSKA in the germline V gene (reference sequence). The CDR3 has 12 amino acids. V was cut by 6 bases and J by 2 bases, with 8 bases left in between. Concerning this clonotype itself: What it recognizes is unknown.

This receptor was identified in a human donor in good health. Specimen: CD4+ T cells from blood, cultured in vitro. The chain has TRBV20-1 and TRBJ1-3; no firm D call. CDR3: CSARTAGNTIYF. DNA of the CDR3: TGCAGTGCCCGGACGGCTGGAAACACCATATATTTT.